These 28 T cell receptor beta chains share one sample of origin, sequenced in a study of shared clonotypes between healthy human individuals. Only in-frame clones appear in the TCRdb table, and some are missing; sequencing was by immunoSEQ multiplex PCR. The table lists over 850,000 clones, around 78% of them singletons. The sample taken for sequencing was memory CD4+ T cells from PBMCs. The subset: CD45RA-negative fraction. The receptor set was obtained from a man aged 18 to 30 in good health. Some clones in this sample may be carry-over from other donors' samples.

The chain employs TRBV10-3 and TRBJ2-5; D remains unclear. This CDR3 has 13 amino acids. The V gene's germline CDR1 is ENHRY and CDR2 SYGVKD. V was clipped by 3 bases and J by 2 bases, with 7 bases between them. Here the CDR3 reads CAISEQGQETQYF. The DNA of the CDR3 is TGTGCCATCAGTGAACAAGGACAAGAGACCCAGTACTTC.

This clone was seen once. The rearrangement links TRBV11-1 to TRBJ2-7, with D perhaps matching TRBD1 or TRBD2 (5 bases each). The CDR3 has 17 amino acids. Germline V CDR1 and CDR2: SGHAT, FQDESV (reference sequence). The germline V and J ends were trimmed by 2 bases and 2 bases, with 19 bases remaining between them. CDR3 nucleotides: TGTGCCAGCAGCTTAAAGTCGGGGCAGGACCCCCCCTACGAGCAGTACTTC. Amino acid sequence: CASSLKSGQDPPYEQYF.

The chain employs TRBV15 and TRBJ1-5, with D possibly TRBD1 on 5 matching bases. Germline V gives CDR1 LNHNV, CDR2 YYDKDF (reference sequence). V was shortened by 4 bases and J by 1 base, with 14 bases between the two germline ends. The CDR3 loop spans 16 amino acids. The CDR3 nucleotides read TGTGCCACCAGCACCGATTTTAGGGGAAGCAATCAGCCCCAGCATTTT. It translates to CATSTDFRGSNQPQHF. The full variable domain, its missing parts supplied by reference TRBV15 and TRBJ1-5, is DAMVIQNPRYQVTQFGKPVTLSCSQTLNHNVMYWYQQKSSQAPKLLFHYYDKDFNNEADTPDNFQSRRPNTSFCFLDIRSPGLGDTAMYLCATSTDFRGSNQPQHFGDGTRLSIL.

This clone was recorded once. The chain joins TRBV27 to TRBJ2-3, with 9 bases identical to TRBD2. The CDR3 spans 16 residues. Looked up from germline, CDR1 is MNHEY and CDR2 is SMNVEV (reference sequence). The V segment lost 6 bases and the J segment 4 bases; nucleotides outside the gene matches: 11. This chain's CDR3 is CASRTLSSGIPDTQYF. The DNA for the CDR3 is TGTGCCAGCAGGACCCTTTCTAGCGGGATCCCAGATACGCAGTATTTT.

The J gene is TRBJ1-1, the V gene TRBV5-1; no firm D call. The CDR3 runs 14 residues. Germline V CDR1 and CDR2: SGHRS, YFSETQ. V was clipped by 4 bases and J by 0 bases, with 10 bases between them. The CDR3 DNA follows: TGCGCCAGCAGCCCCCGACGGGTGAACACTGAAGCTTTCTTT. It specifies CASSPRRVNTEAFF. The variable domain in full, with the rest retrieved from reference TRBV5-1 and TRBJ1-1, is KAGVTQTPRYLIKTRGQQVTLSCSPISGHRSVSWYQQTPGQGLQFLFEYFSETQRNKGNFPGRFSGRQFSNSRSEMNVSTLELGDSALYLCASSPRRVNTEAFFGQGTRLTVV.

The chain has TRBV5-1 and TRBJ1-1; possibly TRBD1 for D (5 bases). The germline V and J ends were trimmed by 3 bases and 4 bases, with 13 bases remaining between them. CDR1 and CDR2 (germline): SGHRS, YFSETQ. The CDR3 is 14 amino acids. The CDR3 DNA follows: TGCGCCAGCAGCTGGTCGGGGGGTAGCACTGAAGCTTTCTTT. Amino acids: CASSWSGGSTEAFF.

This chain joins TRBV2 and TRBJ1-1, with D possibly being TRBD1 (5 bases). The CDR3 totals 13 residues. Germline-derived CDR1 and CDR2 are SNHLY and FYNNEI. With 10 bases removed from V and 1 base from J, the gap between germline ends came to 13 bases. Here the CDR3 reads CATHADTNTEAFF. The CDR3 DNA follows: TGTGCCACCCATGCGGACACGAACACTGAAGCTTTCTTT.

This clone was recorded once. The V call is TRBV7-9, the J call TRBJ1-2; a possible D gene is TRBD1 (6 bases). The CDR3 runs 15 residues. The germline CDR1 and CDR2 sequences are SEHNR and FQNEAQ (reference sequence). V lost 1 base, J lost 5 bases, and 14 bases lay in between. The CDR3 sequence is CASSLVGGPEYGYTF. CDR3 DNA: TGTGCCAGCAGCTTAGTCGGGGGGCCGGAATATGGCTACACCTTC. Looking up the rest from reference TRBV7-9 and TRBJ1-2 gives the full variable domain: DTGVSQNPRHKITKRGQNVTFRCDPISEHNRLYWYRQTLGQGPEFLTYFQNEAQLEKSRLLSDRFSAERPKGSFSTLEIQRTEQGDSAMYLCASSLVGGPEYGYTFGSGTRLTVV.

The rearrangement links TRBV7-3 to TRBJ1-1, with 7 bases identical to TRBD1. V was pared by 6 bases and J by 1 base, with 5 bases of the junction left unmatched. The germline CDR1 and CDR2 sequences are SGHTA and FQGTGA. The CDR3 spans 14 residues. CDR3 bases: TGTGCCAGCAGTTTAGGGGACAGGAACACTGAAGCTTTCTTT. It specifies CASSLGDRNTEAFF.

As concerns this clone: This likely stems from a read error, as it lies one base from a far larger clone. The identical CDR3 is also encoded by other nucleotide sequences in the sample. The chain has TRBV29-1 and TRBJ1-5; D is possibly TRBD1 (5 bases). From germline, CDR1 is SQVTM and CDR2 ANQGSEA. CDR3 length equals 13 residues. CDR3 region: CSVSGTANQPQHF. In DNA, the CDR3 is TGCAGCGTTAGTGGGACCGCAAATCAACCCCAGCATTTT.

To note about this clone: Other DNA sequences from this sample encode an identical CDR3 as well. V usage is TRBV28 and J usage is TRBJ1-4; no clear D gene. The CDR3 consists of 14 residues. CDR1 and CDR2 from the germline V gene are MDHEN and SYDVKM. The ends were cut back, 4 bases at V and 7 bases at J, with 13 bases in the middle. The CDR3 loop reads CASSSDGGGEKLFF. DNA for the CDR3: TGTGCCAGCAGTTCGGATGGAGGTGGTGAAAAACTGTTTTTT.

The chain combines TRBV5-5 with TRBJ1-1; D remains ambiguous. CDR1 is SGHKS and CDR2 is YYEKEE in the germline V gene (reference sequence). The CDR3 spans 13 residues. Deletions cut 4 bases from V and 1 base from J, with 8 bases between. The CDR3 DNA reads TGTGCCAGCAGCGAGGACTCGAACACTGAAGCTTTCTTT. As protein: CASSEDSNTEAFF.

This chain uses TRBV5-5 with TRBJ1-1; maybe TRBD1 (5 bases). The CDR3 has 14 residues. CDR1 and CDR2 from the germline V gene are SGHKS and YYEKEE (reference sequence). V was pared by 4 bases and J by 3 bases, with 13 bases between. The CDR3, as DNA: TGTGCCAGCAGCCCCGCCCAGGGAGACACTGAAGCTTTCTTT. Protein: CASSPAQGDTEAFF.

This sequence joins TRBV6-5 and TRBJ2-1; no definite D call. Looked up from germline, CDR1 is MNHEY and CDR2 is SVGAGI. Trimming pared 7 bases from V and 0 bases from J, leaving 13 bases between. This CDR3 comprises 15 residues. The CDR3 bases are TGTGCCAGCACCCCCTTCATCTCCTCCTACAATGAGCAGTTCTTC. Amino acids: CASTPFISSYNEQFF.

This clone was recorded many times. The chain joins TRBV7-8 to TRBJ2-3, with D possibly TRBD1 on 6 matching bases. V was cut by 10 bases and J by 6 bases, with 17 bases left in between. CDR3 length equals 13 residues. The germline V gene has CDR1 SGHVS and CDR2 FQNEAQ. The CDR3 region has the DNA TGTGCCACCCAACTAGGGGGTACGGATACGCAGTATTTT. Translated: CATQLGGTDTQYF.

This rearrangement joins TRBV6-1 to TRBJ2-7, with 7 bases lining up with TRBD2. The CDR3 has 13 amino acids. V lost 6 bases, J lost 3 bases, and 5 bases stayed unmatched. CDR1 and CDR2 from the germline V gene are MNHNS and SASEGT. The CDR3 DNA reads as TGTGCCAGCAGGCTAGGACTAGTCTACGAGCAGTACTTC. Translated: CASRLGLVYEQYF.

This sequence joins TRBV5-4 and TRBJ1-2, with TRBD1 matching 8 bases. CDR1 is SGHNT and CDR2 is YYREEE in the germline V gene (reference sequence). CDR3 size: 14 residues. J was trimmed by 7 bases and V by 0 bases; bases with no gene match: 5. CDR3 bases: TGTGCCAGCAGCTTGGGACAGGGGTTTTTTGGCTACACCTTC. It encodes CASSLGQGFFGYTF.

This chain connects TRBV11-2 to TRBJ2-2; D is undetermined. The CDR3 is made up of 17 amino acids. V was shortened by 1 base and J by 1 base, with 13 bases between the two germline ends. Per the germline V gene, CDR1 is SGHAT and CDR2 is FQNNGV. CDR3 amino acids: CASSLGAWRGNTGELFF. Here the CDR3 DNA reads TGTGCCAGCAGCTTAGGGGCCTGGAGAGGGAACACCGGGGAGCTGTTTTTT.

The gene calls are TRBV5-1 and TRBJ1-3; weak D call: TRBD1 (6 bases). V was clipped by 4 bases and J by 4 bases, with 15 bases between them. In germline, CDR1 is SGHRS, CDR2 YFSETQ. The CDR3 is 15 residues long. The CDR3 sequence is CASSPDGGPGNTIYF. The CDR3 DNA is TGCGCCAGCAGCCCCGACGGGGGGCCAGGAAACACCATATATTTT. Using reference TRBV5-1 and TRBJ1-3 for the parts outside the CDR3, the full variable domain is KAGVTQTPRYLIKTRGQQVTLSCSPISGHRSVSWYQQTPGQGLQFLFEYFSETQRNKGNFPGRFSGRQFSNSRSEMNVSTLELGDSALYLCASSPDGGPGNTIYFGEGSWLTVV.

This chain joins TRBV4-2 and TRBJ1-3, with D uncertain. Germline V gives CDR1 LGHNA, CDR2 YNFKEQ. The V end was cut by 4 bases, the J end by 8 bases, with 9 bases between. CDR3 length equals 12 residues. The CDR3 spells CASSPVADTIYF. The CDR3 DNA sequence: TGTGCCAGCAGCCCTGTTGCGGACACCATATATTTT.

In regard to this clone: At the DNA level, this CDR3 is encoded by other sequences in the same sample as well. This rearrangement joins TRBV5-1 to TRBJ1-3, with a possible D match to TRBD1 (6 bases). Germline-derived CDR1 and CDR2 are SGHRS and YFSETQ. The CDR3 sequence is 14 residues long. V gave up 2 bases and J gave up 4 bases, with 10 bases separating them. The CDR3 nucleotides are TGCGCCAGCAGCTTACAGGGTTCCGGAAACACCATATATTTT. It codes for CASSLQGSGNTIYF. Combining the CDR3 with reference TRBV5-1 and TRBJ1-3 gives the whole variable domain KAGVTQTPRYLIKTRGQQVTLSCSPISGHRSVSWYQQTPGQGLQFLFEYFSETQRNKGNFPGRFSGRQFSNSRSEMNVSTLELGDSALYLCASSLQGSGNTIYFGEGSWLTVV.

The rearrangement links TRBV5-1 to TRBJ1-1; TRBD1 aligns across 9 bases. CDR1 is SGHRS, CDR2 YFSETQ, per germline. Trimming at V came to 8 bases and at J to 3 bases, leaving 8 bases not matched to a gene. The CDR3 has 14 residues. The CDR3, as DNA: TGCGCCAGTAGCCAACAGGGGGCGGACACTGAAGCTTTCTTT. This codes for CASSQQGADTEAFF.

The chain carries TRBV29-1 and TRBJ2-3; possible D gene TRBD2, 5 bases. This CDR3 region has 15 residues. Deletions cut 8 bases from V and 2 bases from J, with 20 bases between. Germline V gene lookup returns CDR1 SQVTM and CDR2 ANQGSEA. The CDR3 DNA sequence: TGCAGCTTTTCGGGAATTCCCACCACCACAGATACGCAGTATTTT. This encodes CSFSGIPTTTDTQYF.

The chain links TRBV5-1 to TRBJ2-7, with D perhaps matching TRBD2 (6 bases). In germline, CDR1 is SGHRS, CDR2 YFSETQ. V lost 4 bases and J lost 5, with 13 bases in between. The CDR3 length is 13 residues. CDR3 amino acids: CASSPTSLHEQYF. The CDR3 nucleotides read TGCGCCAGCAGCCCGACTAGTCTCCACGAGCAGTACTTC.

On this clone itself: The sample carries other DNA sequences with the same CDR3. V usage is TRBV7-3 and J usage is TRBJ2-1; 8 bases are shared with TRBD1. The junction had 3 bases not matched to a gene; V was cut back by 4 bases and J by 7 bases. The CDR3 totals 13 residues. The germline gives CDR1 SGHTA, CDR2 FQGTGA. The chain's CDR3 is CASSSDRDNEQFF. For the CDR3, the DNA is TGTGCCAGCAGCTCGGACAGGGATAATGAGCAGTTCTTC.

This sequence joins TRBV7-8 and TRBJ2-7; D possibly corresponds to TRBD2 (5 bases). Germline lookup yields CDR1 SGHVS and CDR2 FQNEAQ. This CDR3 spans 16 amino acids. The V end lost 3 bases, the J end lost 1 base, and 16 bases lay between the germline ends. The CDR3 here is CASSFDSGGRSYEQYF. In DNA form, the CDR3 reads TGTGCCAGCAGCTTTGACTCCGGCGGGCGTTCCTACGAGCAGTACTTC.

In this sample, this clone turned up once. The J gene is TRBJ2-7, the V gene TRBV27, with TRBD2 matching over 16 bases. Germline V CDR1 and CDR2: MNHEY, SMNVEV (reference sequence). This CDR3 has 15 amino acids. J was trimmed by 5 bases and V by 4 bases; bases with no gene match: 2. CDR3 DNA sequence: TGTGCCAGCAGTTCGGGGACTAGCGGGAGGGACGAGCAGTACTTC. This encodes CASSSGTSGRDEQYF.

This clone has only a few counts. In the same sample, other DNA sequences code for this CDR3. The V and J genes are TRBV9 and TRBJ1-1; D is possibly TRBD1 (6 bases). CDR3 length: 13 residues. Trimming removed 3 bases from V and 5 bases from J, with 11 bases in between. Germline-derived CDR1 and CDR2 are SGDLS and YYNGEE. The CDR3: CASSATGFTEAFF. CDR3 in DNA: TGTGCCAGCAGCGCTACAGGGTTTACTGAAGCTTTCTTT.